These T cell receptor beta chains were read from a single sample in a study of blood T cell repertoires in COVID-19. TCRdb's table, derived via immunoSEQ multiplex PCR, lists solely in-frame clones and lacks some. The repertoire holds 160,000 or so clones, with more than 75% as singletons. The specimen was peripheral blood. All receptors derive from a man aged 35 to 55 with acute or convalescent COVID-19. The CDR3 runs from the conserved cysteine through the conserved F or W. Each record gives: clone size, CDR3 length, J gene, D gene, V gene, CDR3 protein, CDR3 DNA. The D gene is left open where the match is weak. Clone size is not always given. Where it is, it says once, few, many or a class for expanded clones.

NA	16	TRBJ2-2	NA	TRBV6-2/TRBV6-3	CASSRTGQTNTGELFF	TGTGCCAGCAGCCGAACCGGACAGACGAACACCGGGGAGCTGTTTTTT
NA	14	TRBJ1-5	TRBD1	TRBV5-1	CASSTTGVGQPQHF	TGCGCCAGCAGCACCACAGGGGTCGGTCAGCCCCAGCATTTT
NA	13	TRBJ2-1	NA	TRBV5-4	CASSLDSDNEQFF	TGTGCCAGCAGCCTAGACAGTGACAATGAGCAGTTCTTC
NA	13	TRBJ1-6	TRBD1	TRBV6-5	CASTPGQGFPLHF	TGTGCCAGCACCCCGGGACAGGGGTTTCCCCTCCACTTT
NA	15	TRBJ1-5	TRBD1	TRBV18	CASSPTTGSNQPQHF	TGTGCCAGCTCACCTACGACAGGGAGCAATCAGCCCCAGCATTTT
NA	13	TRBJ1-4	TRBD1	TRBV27	CASSLGTVEKLFF	TGTGCCAGCAGTTTGGGGACAGTCGAAAAACTGTTTTTT
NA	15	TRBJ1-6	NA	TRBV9	CASSVATERDSPLHF	TGTGCCAGCAGCGTAGCCACGGAGCGTGATTCACCCCTCCACTTT
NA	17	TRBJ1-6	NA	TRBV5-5	CASSLWGRGDLNSPLHF	TGTGCCAGCAGCTTGTGGGGCCGGGGGGACTTAAATTCACCCCTCCACTTT
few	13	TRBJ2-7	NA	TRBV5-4	CASSQDTLSEQYF	TGTGCCAGCAGCCAGGACACGCTTAGCGAGCAGTACTTC
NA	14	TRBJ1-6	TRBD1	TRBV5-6	CASSSTGGESPLHF	TGTGCCAGCAGCTCGACAGGGGGCGAGTCACCCCTCCACTTT
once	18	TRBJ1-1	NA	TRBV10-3	CAISESPLLKGEDTEAFF	TGTGCCATCAGTGAGTCTCCACTCTTGAAGGGAGAGGACACTGAAGCTTTCTTT
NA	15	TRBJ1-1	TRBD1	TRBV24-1	CATSDGQGSNTEAFF	TGTGCCACCAGTGACGGACAGGGATCGAACACTGAAGCTTTCTTT
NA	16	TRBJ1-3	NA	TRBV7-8	CASSSGGMAPGNTIYF	TGTGCCAGCAGCTCGGGCGGGATGGCTCCTGGAAACACCATATATTTT
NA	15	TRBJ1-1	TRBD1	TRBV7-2	CASSQQTGGGLVAFF	TGTGCCAGCAGCCAACAGACAGGGGGCGGATTGGTAGCTTTCTTT
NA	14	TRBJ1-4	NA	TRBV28	CASSSPVTNEKLFF	TGTGCCAGCAGTTCGCCGGTAACTAATGAAAAACTGTTTTTT
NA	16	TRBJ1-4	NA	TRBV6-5	CASSYGGAGTNEKLFF	TGTGCCAGCAGTTACGGAGGGGCAGGTACTAATGAAAAACTGTTTTTT
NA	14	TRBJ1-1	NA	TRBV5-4	CASSSGQKNTEAFF	TGTGCCAGCAGCTCCGGACAGAAAAACACTGAAGCTTTCTTT
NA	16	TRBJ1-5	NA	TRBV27	CASSSGDYARNQPQHF	TGTGCCAGCAGTTCAGGGGATTATGCGCGCAATCAGCCCCAGCATTTT
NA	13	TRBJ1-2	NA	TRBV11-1	CASSQGAREGYTF	TGTGCCAGCAGCCAAGGGGCCCGGGAGGGCTACACCTTC